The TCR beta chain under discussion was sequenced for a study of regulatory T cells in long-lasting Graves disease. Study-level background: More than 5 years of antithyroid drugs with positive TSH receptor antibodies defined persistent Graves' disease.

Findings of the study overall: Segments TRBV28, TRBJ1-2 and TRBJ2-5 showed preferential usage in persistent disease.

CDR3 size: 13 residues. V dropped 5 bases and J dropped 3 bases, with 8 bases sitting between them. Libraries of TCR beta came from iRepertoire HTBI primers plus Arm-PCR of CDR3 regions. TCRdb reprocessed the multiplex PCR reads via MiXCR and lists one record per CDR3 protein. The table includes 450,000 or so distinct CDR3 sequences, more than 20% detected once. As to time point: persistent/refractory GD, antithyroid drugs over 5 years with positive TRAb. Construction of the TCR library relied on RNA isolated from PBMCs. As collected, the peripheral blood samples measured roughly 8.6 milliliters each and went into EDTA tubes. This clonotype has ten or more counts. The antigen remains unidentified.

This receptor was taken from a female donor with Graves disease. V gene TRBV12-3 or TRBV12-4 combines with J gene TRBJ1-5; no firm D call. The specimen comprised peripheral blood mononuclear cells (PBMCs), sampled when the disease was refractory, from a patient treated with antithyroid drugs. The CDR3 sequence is CASSGNFNQPQHF. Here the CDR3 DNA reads TGTGCCAGCAGTGGGAATTTCAATCAGCCCCAGCATTTT.